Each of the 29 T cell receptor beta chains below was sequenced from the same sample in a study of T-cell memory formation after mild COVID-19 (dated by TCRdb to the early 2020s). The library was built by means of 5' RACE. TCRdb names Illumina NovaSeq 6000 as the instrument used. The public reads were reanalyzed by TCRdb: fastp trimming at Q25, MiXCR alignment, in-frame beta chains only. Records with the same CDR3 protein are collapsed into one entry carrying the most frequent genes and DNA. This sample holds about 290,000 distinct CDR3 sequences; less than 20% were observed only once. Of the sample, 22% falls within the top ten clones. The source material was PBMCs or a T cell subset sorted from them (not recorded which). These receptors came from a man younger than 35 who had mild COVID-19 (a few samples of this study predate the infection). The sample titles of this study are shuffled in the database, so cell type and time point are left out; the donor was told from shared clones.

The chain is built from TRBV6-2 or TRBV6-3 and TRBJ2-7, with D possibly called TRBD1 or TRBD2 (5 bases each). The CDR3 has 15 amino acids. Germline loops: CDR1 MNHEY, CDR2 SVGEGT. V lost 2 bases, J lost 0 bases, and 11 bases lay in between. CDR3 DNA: TGTGCCAGCAGTTACGGGGGTCGCCCCTCCTACGAGCAGTACGTC. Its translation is CASSYGGRPSYEQYV.

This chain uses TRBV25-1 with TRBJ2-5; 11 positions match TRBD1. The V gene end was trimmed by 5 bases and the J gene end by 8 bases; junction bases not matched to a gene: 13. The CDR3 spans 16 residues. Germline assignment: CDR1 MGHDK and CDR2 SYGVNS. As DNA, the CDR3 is TGTGCCAGCAGTCGTGCGGGACAGGGGGTAGGTCGAACCCAGTACTTC. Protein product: CASSRAGQGVGRTQYF.

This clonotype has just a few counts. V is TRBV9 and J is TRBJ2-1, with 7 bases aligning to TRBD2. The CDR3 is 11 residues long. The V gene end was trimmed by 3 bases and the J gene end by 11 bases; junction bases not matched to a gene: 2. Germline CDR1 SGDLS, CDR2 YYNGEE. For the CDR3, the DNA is TGTGCCAGCAGCGGGGGGACTAAGCAGTTCTTC. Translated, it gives CASSGGTKQFF.

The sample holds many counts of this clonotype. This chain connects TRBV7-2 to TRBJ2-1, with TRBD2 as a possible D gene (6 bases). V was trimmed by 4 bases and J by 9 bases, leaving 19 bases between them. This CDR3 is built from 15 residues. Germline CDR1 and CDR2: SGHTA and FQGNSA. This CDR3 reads CASSSGGPSVGEQFF. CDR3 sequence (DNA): TGTGCCAGCAGCTCCGGGGGACCCTCGGTTGGTGAGCAGTTCTTC.

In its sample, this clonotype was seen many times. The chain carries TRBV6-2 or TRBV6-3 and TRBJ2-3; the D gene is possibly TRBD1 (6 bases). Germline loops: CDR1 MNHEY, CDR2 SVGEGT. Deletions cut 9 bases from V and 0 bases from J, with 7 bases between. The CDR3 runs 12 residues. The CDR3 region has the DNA TGTGCCAGTACAGGGAGCACAGATACGCAGTATTTT. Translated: CASTGSTDTQYF.

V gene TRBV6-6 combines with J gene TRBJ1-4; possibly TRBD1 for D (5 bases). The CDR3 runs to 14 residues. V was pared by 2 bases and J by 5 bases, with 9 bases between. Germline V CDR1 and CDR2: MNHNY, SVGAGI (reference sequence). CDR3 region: CASSYRGENEKLFF. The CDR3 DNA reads TGTGCCAGCAGTTACAGGGGCGAAAATGAAAAACTGTTTTTT.

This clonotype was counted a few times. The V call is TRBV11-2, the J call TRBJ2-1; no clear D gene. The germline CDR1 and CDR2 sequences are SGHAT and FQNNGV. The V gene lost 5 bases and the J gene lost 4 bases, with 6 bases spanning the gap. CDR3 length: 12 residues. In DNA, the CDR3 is TGTGCCAGCAGCAAAGAATACAATGAGCAGTTCTTC. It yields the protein CASSKEYNEQFF.

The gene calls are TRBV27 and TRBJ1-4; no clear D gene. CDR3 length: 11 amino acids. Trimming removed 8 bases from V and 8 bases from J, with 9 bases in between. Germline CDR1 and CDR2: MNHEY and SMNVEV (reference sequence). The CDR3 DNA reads TGTGCCAGCCGAGGCGTGGAAAAACTGTTTTTT. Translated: CASRGVEKLFF.

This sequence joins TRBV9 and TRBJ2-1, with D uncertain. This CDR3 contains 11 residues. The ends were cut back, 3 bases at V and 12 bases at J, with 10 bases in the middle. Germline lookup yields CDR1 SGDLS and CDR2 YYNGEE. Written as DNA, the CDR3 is TGTGCCAGCAGCGATATGGCCGGGCAGTTCTTC. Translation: CASSDMAGQFF.

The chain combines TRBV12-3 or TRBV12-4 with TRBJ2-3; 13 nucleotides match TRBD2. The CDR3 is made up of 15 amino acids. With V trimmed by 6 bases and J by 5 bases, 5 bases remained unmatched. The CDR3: CASRGLAGRGDTQYF. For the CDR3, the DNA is TGTGCCAGCAGGGGACTAGCGGGGAGAGGAGATACGCAGTATTTT.

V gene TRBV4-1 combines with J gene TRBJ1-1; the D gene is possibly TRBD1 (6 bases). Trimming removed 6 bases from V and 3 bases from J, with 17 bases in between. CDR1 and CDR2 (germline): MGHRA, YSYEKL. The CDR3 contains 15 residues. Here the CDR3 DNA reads TGCGCCAGCAGTGAAGCGGGCGCAGGGGACACTGAAGCTTTCTTT. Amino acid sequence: CASSEAGAGDTEAFF.

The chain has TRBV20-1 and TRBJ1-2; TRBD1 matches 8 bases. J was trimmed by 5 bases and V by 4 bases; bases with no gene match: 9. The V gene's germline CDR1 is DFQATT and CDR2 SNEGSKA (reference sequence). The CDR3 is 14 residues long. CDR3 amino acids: CSAKGQATHYGYTF. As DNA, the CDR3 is TGCAGTGCTAAGGGACAGGCCACACATTATGGCTACACCTTC.

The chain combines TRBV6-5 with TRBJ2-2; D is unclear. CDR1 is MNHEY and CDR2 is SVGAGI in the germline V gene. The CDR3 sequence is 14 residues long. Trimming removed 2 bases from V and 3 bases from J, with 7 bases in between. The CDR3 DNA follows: TGTGCCAGCAGTTACGGTCAGGACACCGGGGAGCTGTTTTTT. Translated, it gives CASSYGQDTGELFF.

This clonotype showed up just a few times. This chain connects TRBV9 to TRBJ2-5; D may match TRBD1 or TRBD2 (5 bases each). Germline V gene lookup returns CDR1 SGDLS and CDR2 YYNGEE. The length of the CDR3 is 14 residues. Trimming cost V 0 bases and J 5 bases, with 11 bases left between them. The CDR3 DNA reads TGTGCCAGCAGCGTAGGGGGGAGCGAGGAGACCCAGTACTTC. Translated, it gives CASSVGGSEETQYF.

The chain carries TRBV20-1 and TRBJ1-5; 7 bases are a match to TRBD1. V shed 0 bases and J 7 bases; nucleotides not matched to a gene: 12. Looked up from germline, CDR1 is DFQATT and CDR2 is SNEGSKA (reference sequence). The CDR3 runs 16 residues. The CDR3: CSARDLGTATIQPQHF. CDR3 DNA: TGCAGTGCTAGAGATCTCGGGACAGCTACTATCCAGCCCCAGCATTTT.

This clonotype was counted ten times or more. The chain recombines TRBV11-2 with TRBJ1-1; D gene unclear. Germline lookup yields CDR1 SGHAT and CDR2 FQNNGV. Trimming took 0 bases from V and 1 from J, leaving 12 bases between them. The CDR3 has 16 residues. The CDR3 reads CASSLEWRLKNTEAFF. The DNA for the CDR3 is TGTGCCAGCAGCTTAGAATGGCGCCTAAAGAACACTGAAGCTTTCTTT.

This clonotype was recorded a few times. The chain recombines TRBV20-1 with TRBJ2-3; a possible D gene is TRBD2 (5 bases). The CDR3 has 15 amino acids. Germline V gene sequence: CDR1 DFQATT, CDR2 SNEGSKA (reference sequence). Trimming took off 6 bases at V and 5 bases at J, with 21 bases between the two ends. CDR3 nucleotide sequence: TGCAGTGCCTCCCCACCGGGAACGCTCGGAGATACGCAGTATTTT. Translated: CSASPPGTLGDTQYF.

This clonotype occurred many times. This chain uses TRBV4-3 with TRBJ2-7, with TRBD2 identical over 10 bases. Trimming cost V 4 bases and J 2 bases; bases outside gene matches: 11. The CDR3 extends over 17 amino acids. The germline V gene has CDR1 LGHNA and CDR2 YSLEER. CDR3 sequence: CASSPIYSSGGPYEQYF. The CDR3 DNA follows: TGCGCCAGCAGCCCAATCTATTCTAGCGGGGGTCCCTACGAGCAGTACTTC.

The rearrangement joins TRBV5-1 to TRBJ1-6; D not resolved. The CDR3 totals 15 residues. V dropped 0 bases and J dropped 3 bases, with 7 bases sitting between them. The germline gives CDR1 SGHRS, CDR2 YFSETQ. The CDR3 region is CASSLERGYNSPLHF. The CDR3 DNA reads TGCGCCAGCAGCTTGGAGCGGGGCTATAATTCACCCCTCCACTTT.

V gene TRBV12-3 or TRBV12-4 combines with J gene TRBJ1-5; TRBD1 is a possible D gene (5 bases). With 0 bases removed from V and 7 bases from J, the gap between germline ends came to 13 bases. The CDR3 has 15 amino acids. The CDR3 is CASSLALSEGQPQHF. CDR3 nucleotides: TGTGCCAGCAGTTTAGCGCTCTCCGAGGGGCAGCCCCAGCATTTT.

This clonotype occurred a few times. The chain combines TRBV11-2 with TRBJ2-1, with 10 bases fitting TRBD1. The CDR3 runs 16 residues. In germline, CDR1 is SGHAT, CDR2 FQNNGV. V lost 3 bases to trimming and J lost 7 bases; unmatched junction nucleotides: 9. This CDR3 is CASSLPGQGTWNEQFF. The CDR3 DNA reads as TGTGCCAGCAGCTTGCCGGGACAGGGGACTTGGAATGAGCAGTTCTTC.

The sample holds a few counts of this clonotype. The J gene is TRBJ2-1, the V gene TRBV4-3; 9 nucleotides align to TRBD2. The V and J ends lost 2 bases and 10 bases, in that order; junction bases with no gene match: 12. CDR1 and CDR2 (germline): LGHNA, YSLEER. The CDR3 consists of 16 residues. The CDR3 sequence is CASSQSSGAPSREQFF. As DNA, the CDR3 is TGCGCCAGCAGCCAATCTAGCGGGGCCCCTTCCAGGGAGCAGTTCTTC.

DNA for the CDR3: TGTGCCAGCAGTGTTGACAGGGGAGCGCCCGGGGAGCTGTTTTTT. Protein: CASSVDRGAPGELFF. The chain employs TRBV6-2 or TRBV6-3 and TRBJ2-2; 8 nucleotides match TRBD1. J lost 6 bases, V lost 5 bases, and 8 bases had no gene match. Germline CDR1 and CDR2: MNHEY and SVGEGT. The CDR3 sequence is 15 residues long.

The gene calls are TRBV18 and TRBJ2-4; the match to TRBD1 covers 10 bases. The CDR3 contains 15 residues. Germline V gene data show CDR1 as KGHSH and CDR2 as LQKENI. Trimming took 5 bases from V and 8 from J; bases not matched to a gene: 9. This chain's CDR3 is CASSSGTGDLDIQYF. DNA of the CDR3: TGTGCCAGCTCATCAGGGACAGGGGATCTCGACATTCAGTACTTC.

As DNA, the CDR3 is TGCGCCAGCAGCCCGGAGGCTCACAGGGAAGAGACCCAGTACTTC. Residues: CASSPEAHREETQYF. V is TRBV5-1 and J is TRBJ2-5; D perhaps matches TRBD1 (6 bases). V was cut by 4 bases and J by 3 bases, with 16 bases left in between. Germline V gene data show CDR1 as SGHRS and CDR2 as YFSETQ. The CDR3 totals 15 residues.

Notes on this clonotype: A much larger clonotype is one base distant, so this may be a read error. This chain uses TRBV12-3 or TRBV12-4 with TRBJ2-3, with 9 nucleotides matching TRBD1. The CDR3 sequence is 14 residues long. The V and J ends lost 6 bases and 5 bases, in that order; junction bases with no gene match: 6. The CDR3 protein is CASRPQGAIDTQYF. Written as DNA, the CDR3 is TGTGCCAGCAGGCCACAGGGGGCGATAGATACGCAGTATTTT.

This chain's CDR3 is CASSGAGLGWTEAFF. The CDR3 region has the DNA TGTGCCAGCAGTGGGGCAGGGTTAGGATGGACTGAAGCTTTCTTT. The chain is built from TRBV6-1 and TRBJ1-1; D perhaps matches TRBD1 (5 bases). CDR1 and CDR2 (germline): MNHNS, SASEGT. Trimming removed 4 bases from V and 5 bases from J, with 17 bases in between. The CDR3 has 15 residues.

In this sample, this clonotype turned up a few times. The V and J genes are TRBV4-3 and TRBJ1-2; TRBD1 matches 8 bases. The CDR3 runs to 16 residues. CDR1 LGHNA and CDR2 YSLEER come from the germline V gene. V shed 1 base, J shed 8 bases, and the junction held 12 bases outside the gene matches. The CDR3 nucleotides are TGCGCCAGCAGCCAAGCTGCGACCGGGACAGGTCTAGGCTACACCTTC. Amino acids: CASSQAATGTGLGYTF.

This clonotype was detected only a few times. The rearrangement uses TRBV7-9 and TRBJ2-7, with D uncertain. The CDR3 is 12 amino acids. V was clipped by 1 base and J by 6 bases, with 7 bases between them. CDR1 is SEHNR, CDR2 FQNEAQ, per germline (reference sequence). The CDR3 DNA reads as TGTGCCAGCAGCTTAGACTGGCCCGAGCAGTACTTC. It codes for CASSLDWPEQYF. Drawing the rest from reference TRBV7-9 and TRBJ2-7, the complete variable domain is DTGVSQNPRHKITKRGQNVTFRCDPISEHNRLYWYRQTLGQGPEFLTYFQNEAQLEKSRLLSDRFSAERPKGSFSTLEIQRTEQGDSAMYLCASSLDWPEQYFGPGTRLTVT.